The 27 T cell receptor beta chains in this list originate from one sample, sequenced in a study of radiotherapy plus CTLA-4 blockade in lung cancer. Assay used: immunoSEQ multiplex PCR; TCRdb lists only in-frame clones, some missing. Altogether about 80,000 clones are present, around 85% being singletons, with the ten largest covering more than 2%. The source was peripheral blood, collected from a patient treated with radiotherapy plus ipilimumab. The receptor set was obtained from a human donor with non-small cell lung cancer who had a partial response to radiotherapy plus ipilimumab.

The DNA of the CDR3 is TGCGCCAGTGGACAGGGGGCCAGTTCTAGCACAGATACGCAGTATTTT. Amino acid sequence: CASGQGASSSTDTQYF. The J gene is TRBJ2-3, the V gene TRBV5-1, with 11 positions matching TRBD1. Per germline, CDR1 SGHRS and CDR2 YFSETQ. V lost 8 bases, J lost 0 bases, and 8 bases stayed unmatched. The CDR3 covers 16 residues.

The chain joins TRBV5-1 to TRBJ2-3, with D maybe TRBD1 (6 bases). Germline V CDR1 and CDR2: SGHRS, YFSETQ. Trimming stripped 1 base from V and 2 bases from J, with 14 bases between. The CDR3 has 16 residues. CDR3 sequence: CASSLPDRFNTDTQYF. The DNA for the CDR3 is TGCGCCAGCAGCTTGCCCGACAGGTTCAACACAGATACGCAGTATTTT.

The chain links TRBV19 to TRBJ1-5; perhaps TRBD1 as D (5 bases). The CDR3 runs 18 residues. Per germline, CDR1 LNHDA and CDR2 SQIVND (reference sequence). Between the trimmed V and J ends, which lost 7 bases and 1 base, there was a span of 23 bases. CDR3 coding DNA: TGTGCCAGTACCGCCGGCGGGGCGAGAGGGGTAAGCAATCAGCCCCAGCATTTT. Translating it yields CASTAGGARGVSNQPQHF.

This clone was recorded once. The chain combines TRBV27 with TRBJ2-3; TRBD2 is a possible D gene (5 bases). Looked up from germline, CDR1 is MNHEY and CDR2 is SMNVEV (reference sequence). The CDR3 has 15 residues. Trimming shortened V by 5 bases and J by 0 bases, and 12 bases separated the two germline ends. The CDR3 DNA is TGTGCCAGCAGTATACTAGGGTCTAGCACAGATACGCAGTATTTT. Translated, it gives CASSILGSSTDTQYF.

The CDR3 reads CSVEEGGFTYEQYF. The CDR3, as DNA: TGCAGCGTTGAAGAAGGAGGTTTTACCTACGAGCAGTACTTC. This chain links TRBV29-1 with TRBJ2-7; a weak D match, TRBD2 (5 bases). This CDR3 is built from 14 residues. Trimming left V 0 bases short and J 2 bases short, with 11 bases between. The germline gives CDR1 SQVTM, CDR2 ANQGSEA.

The chain carries TRBV5-1 and TRBJ1-1, with D maybe TRBD1 (5 bases). The CDR3 contains 14 residues. Germline values: CDR1 SGHRS, CDR2 YFSETQ. V shed 4 bases and J shed 0 bases, with 10 bases lying between them. The CDR3, as DNA: TGCGCCAGCAGCGCAGGGAACCTGAACACTGAAGCTTTCTTT. Translated, it gives CASSAGNLNTEAFF.

V and J are TRBV7-9 and TRBJ1-3; 8 bases are shared with TRBD1. V lost 5 bases, J lost 3 bases, and 0 bases stayed unmatched. The CDR3 runs to 13 residues. Looked up from germline, CDR1 is SEHNR and CDR2 is FQNEAQ (reference sequence). The DNA for the CDR3 is TGTGCCAGCAGCGGGACAGGTGGAAACACCATATATTTT. Protein product: CASSGTGGNTIYF.

This chain uses TRBV5-6 with TRBJ1-5; unclear D gene. CDR3 size: 13 residues. Trimming left V 5 bases short and J 6 bases short, with 12 bases between. The germline gives CDR1 SGHDT, CDR2 YYEEEE. DNA of the CDR3: TGTGCCAGCAGTCAAGATCCAGGTCAGCCCCAGCATTTT. This gives the protein CASSQDPGQPQHF.

The chain carries TRBV6-5 and TRBJ1-1; perhaps TRBD1 as D (6 bases). The V and J ends lost 7 bases and 8 bases respectively, with 11 bases between them. The germline V gene has CDR1 MNHEY and CDR2 SVGAGI. This CDR3 spans 11 amino acids. In DNA form, the CDR3 reads TGTGCCAGCACCGGGACAAGCGAAGCTTTCTTT. Its protein is CASTGTSEAFF.

CDR3 loop: CASSLRDRNTEAFF. CDR3 DNA: TGTGCCAGCAGTTTACGGGACAGGAACACTGAAGCTTTCTTT. The chain uses TRBV27 and TRBJ1-1; 7 bases align to TRBD1. This CDR3 spans 14 amino acids. The germline V gene has CDR1 MNHEY and CDR2 SMNVEV (reference sequence). Trimming took 2 bases from V and 1 from J; bases not matched to a gene: 1.

This clone was seen a single time. The chain recombines TRBV29-1 with TRBJ2-7; 10 bases align to TRBD2. The J segment lost 6 bases and the V segment lost 1 base, leaving 18 bases of the junction unmatched. The CDR3 totals 18 residues. The germline gives CDR1 SQVTM, CDR2 ANQGSEA. The chain's CDR3 is CSVEVPLTSGRTPSEQYF. For the CDR3, the DNA is TGCAGCGTTGAAGTACCCCTGACTAGCGGGCGCACACCCAGCGAGCAGTACTTC.

The genes are TRBV6-5 and TRBJ2-1; the match to TRBD2 covers 7 bases. CDR1 is MNHEY and CDR2 is SVGAGI in the germline V gene. CDR3 length: 14 amino acids. J was trimmed by 5 bases and V by 7 bases; bases with no gene match: 8. The CDR3 DNA reads as TGTGCCAGCAAAGGACTAGATATCCACAATGAGCAGTTCTTC. Amino acid sequence: CASKGLDIHNEQFF.

This sequence joins TRBV6-5 and TRBJ1-1; 7 bases fit TRBD1. Germline lookup yields CDR1 MNHEY and CDR2 SVGAGI. V gave up 2 bases and J gave up 11 bases; unmatched junction bases: 8. The CDR3 contains 13 residues. CDR3 amino acids: CASSYLSGTEAFF. Written as DNA, the CDR3 is TGTGCCAGCAGTTACCTTAGTGGGACAGAGGCTTTCTTT.

This clone appeared a few times. This sequence joins TRBV18 and TRBJ2-5; D gene uncertain. Deletions cut 3 bases from V and 4 bases from J, with 6 bases between. Germline CDR1 KGHSH, CDR2 LQKENI. The CDR3 totals 12 residues. CDR3 in DNA: TGTGCCAGCTCACCCTCCGGAGAGACCCAGTACTTC. Translating gives CASSPSGETQYF. The full variable domain, with the rest looked up from reference TRBV18 and TRBJ2-5, is NAGVMQNPRHLVRRRGQEARLRCSPMKGHSHVYWYRQLPEEGLKFMVYLQKENIIDESGMPKERFSAEFPKEGPSILRIQQVVRGDSAAYFCASSPSGETQYFGPGTRLLVL.

CDR3 protein: CASSLEAGSMTTQYF. DNA of the CDR3: TGTGCCAGCAGCTTAGAAGCGGGATCCATGACTACGCAGTATTTT. V and J are TRBV11-3 and TRBJ2-3; 7 positions agree with TRBD2. The trim removed 0 bases at V and 8 bases at J, leaving 8 bases unmatched. Germline CDR1 reads SGHNT; CDR2 reads YENEEA. CDR3 length equals 15 residues.

This clone was picked up a small number of times. This chain links TRBV29-1 with TRBJ1-1, with D maybe TRBD1 (6 bases). The germline CDR1 and CDR2 sequences are SQVTM and ANQGSEA. V was trimmed by 4 bases and J by 2 bases, leaving 11 bases between them. The CDR3 extends over 13 amino acids. The CDR3 coding sequence is TGCAGCGTTGCCCCCAGGGGAAACACTGAAGCTTTCTTT. Amino acid sequence: CSVAPRGNTEAFF.

V usage is TRBV18 and J usage is TRBJ1-1; a possible D gene is TRBD1 (6 bases). The V end was cut by 6 bases, the J end by 1 base, with 18 bases between. The CDR3 sequence is 16 residues long. Germline CDR1 reads KGHSH; CDR2 reads LQKENI. This chain's CDR3 is CASSPTQGITNTEAFF. Here the CDR3 DNA reads TGTGCCAGCTCTCCCACGCAGGGGATCACGAACACTGAAGCTTTCTTT.

The chain uses TRBV7-9 and TRBJ2-1, with 12 bases lining up with TRBD2. V was pared by 3 bases and J by 4 bases, with 1 base of the junction left unmatched. The CDR3 has 15 amino acids. The V gene's germline CDR1 is SEHNR and CDR2 FQNEAQ (reference sequence). Written as DNA, the CDR3 is TGTGCCAGCAGCTTGGGACTAGCGGGTTACAATGAGCAGTTCTTC. Its protein product is CASSLGLAGYNEQFF.

The chain employs TRBV18 and TRBJ1-1; D might be TRBD1 (5 bases). Germline V gene data show CDR1 as KGHSH and CDR2 as LQKENI. The V end was cut by 0 bases, the J end by 1 base, with 9 bases between. This CDR3 is built from 15 residues. CDR3 sequence reads: CASSPPRVGNTEAFF. The CDR3 coding sequence is TGTGCCAGCTCACCACCCAGGGTCGGGAACACTGAAGCTTTCTTT. The full variable domain, rest sourced from reference TRBV18 and TRBJ1-1, is NAGVMQNPRHLVRRRGQEARLRCSPMKGHSHVYWYRQLPEEGLKFMVYLQKENIIDESGMPKERFSAEFPKEGPSILRIQQVVRGDSAAYFCASSPPRVGNTEAFFGQGTRLTVV.

The V gene is TRBV5-6, the J gene TRBJ1-4; D gene uncertain. With 4 bases removed from V and 8 bases from J, the gap between germline ends came to 27 bases. Germline CDR1 is SGHDT and CDR2 is YYEEEE. This CDR3 comprises 18 residues. The CDR3 loop is CASSPQRSGVVGGEKLFF. The CDR3 bases are TGTGCCAGCAGCCCCCAGCGGTCAGGAGTCGTAGGAGGGGAAAAACTGTTTTTT.

The chain carries TRBV27 and TRBJ2-2; 7 bases map to TRBD1. V gave up 6 bases and J gave up 5 bases; unmatched junction bases: 9. The CDR3 contains 15 residues. The germline V gene has CDR1 MNHEY and CDR2 SMNVEV (reference sequence). CDR3 sequence: CASSLTTGATGELFF. CDR3 DNA sequence: TGTGCCAGCAGCCTCACCACAGGGGCAACCGGGGAGCTGTTTTTT.

The V gene is TRBV28, the J gene TRBJ1-5; 10 nucleotides line up with TRBD1. Germline values: CDR1 MDHEN, CDR2 SYDVKM. The CDR3 loop spans 16 amino acids. V lost 5 bases to trimming and J lost 6 bases; unmatched junction nucleotides: 10. In nucleotides, the CDR3 is TGTGCCAGCAGTCCCATTAGGACAGGGGGAGGTCAGCCCCAGCATTTT. Protein product: CASSPIRTGGGQPQHF.

This sequence joins TRBV5-1 and TRBJ2-2; 14 nucleotides agree with TRBD2. Germline CDR1 reads SGHRS; CDR2 reads YFSETQ. There are 17 residues in the CDR3. Trimming removed 8 bases from V and 6 bases from J; junction bases left unmatched: 12. CDR3 region: CASARLAGGPAAGELFF. The CDR3 bases are TGCGCCAGTGCCCGACTAGCGGGAGGGCCTGCGGCCGGGGAGCTGTTTTTT.

This chain uses TRBV6-1 with TRBJ2-7, with D possibly TRBD2 on 5 matching bases. The germline V gene encodes CDR1 MNHNS and CDR2 SASEGT. The CDR3 has 15 residues. The V end was cut by 5 bases, the J end by 5 bases, with 19 bases between. For the CDR3, the DNA is TGTGCCAGCAGTACAAGGACGGGGATGTTTAACGAGCAGTACTTC. Translation: CASSTRTGMFNEQYF.

J is TRBJ2-4 and V is TRBV19, with TRBD2 identical over 7 bases. The length of the CDR3 is 15 residues. The V segment lost 4 bases and the J segment 6 bases; nucleotides outside the gene matches: 9. The germline gives CDR1 LNHDA, CDR2 SQIVND (reference sequence). The CDR3 is CASSRLAEPSNIQYF. In DNA form, the CDR3 reads TGTGCCAGTAGTAGGCTAGCGGAGCCGTCAAACATTCAGTACTTC.

The V gene is TRBV9, the J gene TRBJ2-3, with 8 bases lining up with TRBD2. CDR3 length: 17 residues. CDR1 SGDLS and CDR2 YYNGEE come from the germline V gene. Unmatched junction bases numbered 12, after V lost 0 bases and J lost 6 bases. This CDR3 is CASSVATSGRGVDTQYF. The CDR3 bases are TGTGCCAGCAGCGTAGCCACGAGCGGGAGAGGCGTCGATACGCAGTATTTT.

This clone appeared a single time. The chain recombines TRBV7-2 with TRBJ2-6; 10 nucleotides line up with TRBD1. This CDR3 spans 16 amino acids. Germline-derived CDR1 and CDR2 are SGHTA and FQGNSA. Losses at the gene ends were 5 bases for V and 2 bases for J; bases not matched to a gene: 3. The CDR3 sequence: CASSAGQGAGANVLTF. The DNA of the CDR3 is TGTGCCAGCAGCGCAGGACAGGGGGCTGGGGCCAACGTCCTGACTTTC.